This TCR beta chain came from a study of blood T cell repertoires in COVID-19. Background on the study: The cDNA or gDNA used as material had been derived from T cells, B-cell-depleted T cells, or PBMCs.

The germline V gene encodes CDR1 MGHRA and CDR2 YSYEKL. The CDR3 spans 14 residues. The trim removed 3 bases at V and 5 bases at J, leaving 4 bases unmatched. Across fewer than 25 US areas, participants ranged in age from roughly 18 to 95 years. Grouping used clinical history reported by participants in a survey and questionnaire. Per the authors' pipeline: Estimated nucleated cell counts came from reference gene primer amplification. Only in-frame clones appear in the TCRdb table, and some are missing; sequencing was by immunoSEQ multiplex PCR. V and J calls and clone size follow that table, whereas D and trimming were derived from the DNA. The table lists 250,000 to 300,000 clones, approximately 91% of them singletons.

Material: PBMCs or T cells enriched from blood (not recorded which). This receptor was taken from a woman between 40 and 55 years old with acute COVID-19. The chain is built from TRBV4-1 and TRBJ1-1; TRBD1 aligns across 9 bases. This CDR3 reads CASSQGQGRTEAFF. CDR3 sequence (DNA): TGCGCCAGCAGCCAGGGACAGGGTCGGACTGAAGCTTTCTTT.